This TCR beta chain was profiled in a study of Graves' ophthalmopathy and Graves' hyperthyroidism. With 3 bases clipped from V and 0 bases from J, the junction kept 6 bases outside the gene matches. The CDR3 runs 19 residues. Germline lookup yields CDR1 LGHNA and CDR2 YSLEER. RNA transcripts were the template, and TCR beta CDR3 regions were amplified from them. RT-PCR in the first round used HTBI primers; a second-round multiplex PCR followed. Each CDR3 protein is one row after TCRdb ran MiXCR on the multiplex PCR reads. Here the sample spans around 600,000 distinct CDR3 sequences, roughly 39% being singletons.

The sample taken for sequencing was peripheral blood. This clonotype was sampled from an adult man with Graves' ophthalmopathy. The chain couples TRBV4-3 to TRBJ2-6, with TRBD2 identical over 12 bases. The CDR3 DNA reads TGCGCCAGCAGCCACCTCACTAGCGGGGGGCTCTCTGGGGCCAACGTCCTGACTTTC. Its translation: CASSHLTSGGLSGANVLTF.